Presented here are 24 T cell receptor beta chains from one specimen sequenced in a study of PD-1 blockade in mismatch repair-deficient tumors. Clones were read by immunoSEQ multiplex PCR, and TCRdb kept only the in-frame ones, dropping some. The sample has some 120,000 clones, roughly 90% seen once. Sequencing used peripheral blood, obtained just under 74 weeks after starting pembrolizumab. The origin of the receptors is an adult with mismatch repair-deficient cancer.

Note on this clone: The sample has other DNA sequences that encode this CDR3 too. As DNA, the CDR3 is TGTGCCAGCAGCTTTTATTACAATGAGCAGTTCTTC. It translates to CASSFYYNEQFF. V usage is TRBV7-9 and J usage is TRBJ2-1; D is ambiguous. CDR1 is SEHNR, CDR2 FQNEAQ, per germline (reference sequence). This CDR3 region has 12 residues. The V end was cut by 3 bases, the J end by 4 bases, with 4 bases between.

The CDR3 loop is CAWSLTGYYEQYF. The CDR3 DNA reads as TGTGCCTGGAGTTTGACAGGTTACTACGAGCAGTACTTC. This chain uses TRBV30 with TRBJ2-7; a weak D match, TRBD1 (6 bases). Germline lookup yields CDR1 GTSNPN and CDR2 SVGIG (reference sequence). The CDR3 totals 13 residues. The germline V and J ends were trimmed by 2 bases and 3 bases, with 11 bases remaining between them.

This chain joins TRBV21-1 and TRBJ2-1; the table assigns TRBD2, which was not confirmed against the DNA. TRBV21-1 is listed as a pseudogene. The CDR3 sequence is 14 residues long. The CDR3 spells CASSKGSGRGEQFF. The CDR3 nucleotides read TGTGCCAGCAGCAAAGGTAGCGGGAGGGGTGAGCAGTTCTTC.

The rearrangement joins TRBV27 to TRBJ2-1; D not certain. V was clipped by 2 bases and J by 6 bases, with 8 bases between them. This CDR3 contains 13 residues. Germline lookup yields CDR1 MNHEY and CDR2 SMNVEV (reference sequence). The DNA for the CDR3 is TGTGCCAGCAGTTTAGGGCAGTTCAATGAGCAGTTCTTC. Translation gives CASSLGQFNEQFF.

The genes are TRBV28 and TRBJ1-4; TRBD1 matches 7 bases. Germline trimming cut 6 bases from V and 6 bases from J; bases unmatched to any gene: 4. The CDR3 consists of 13 residues. Germline lookup yields CDR1 MDHEN and CDR2 SYDVKM. The CDR3 is CASRGTDYEKLFF. CDR3 nucleotides: TGTGCCAGCAGGGGGACAGATTATGAAAAACTGTTTTTT.

The chain recombines TRBV4-3 with TRBJ2-2, with D possibly TRBD1 on 6 matching bases. Between the trimmed V and J ends, which lost 4 bases and 6 bases, there was a span of 15 bases. This CDR3 spans 15 amino acids. The germline V gene has CDR1 LGHNA and CDR2 YSLEER. The CDR3 here is CASSPRTTGSGELFF. CDR3 nucleotides: TGCGCCAGCAGCCCCAGAACGACAGGCTCCGGGGAGCTGTTTTTT.

In this sample, this clone turned up a few times. A read error may account for a junction end that differs from germline. V gene TRBV28 combines with J gene TRBJ2-7, with 10 bases lining up with TRBD1. The CDR3 totals 12 residues. Germline V gene lookup returns CDR1 MDHEN and CDR2 SYDVKM. The CDR3: CASSTFDRGPNF. In DNA, the CDR3 is TGTGCCAGCAGTACATTTGACAGGGGGCCGAACTTC.

J is TRBJ2-2 and V is TRBV2, with D hard to call. Germline V gene sequence: CDR1 SNHLY, CDR2 FYNNEI. Trimming took off 4 bases at V and 5 bases at J, with 8 bases between the two ends. This CDR3 is 13 amino acids long. CDR3 protein: CASSGRGTGELFF. The CDR3 coding sequence is TGTGCCAGCAGTGGTCGTGGGACCGGGGAGCTGTTTTTT.

The rearrangement joins TRBV10-3 to TRBJ2-1; D might be TRBD2 (6 bases). V lost 0 bases, J lost 9 bases, and 27 bases lay in between. The CDR3 spans 19 residues. Germline V CDR1 and CDR2: ENHRY, SYGVKD. For the CDR3, the DNA is TGTGCCATCAGTGAGTCGGCAGGCCGGACTGGGGGGTGGGTAGGTGAGCAGTTCTTC. Translating it yields CAISESAGRTGGWVGEQFF.

The chain employs TRBV2 and TRBJ1-1; D is uncertain. The CDR3 has 14 residues. V shed 6 bases and J shed 1 base, with 12 bases lying between them. Per germline, CDR1 SNHLY and CDR2 FYNNEI. The CDR3 is CASSPGRANTEAFF. In DNA, the CDR3 is TGTGCCAGCAGCCCAGGCCGGGCGAACACTGAAGCTTTCTTT.

This chain connects TRBV7-8 to TRBJ2-2; D ambiguous. The germline gives CDR1 SGHVS, CDR2 FQNEAQ. Trimming cost V 0 bases and J 6 bases, with 5 bases left between them. The CDR3 length is 13 residues. The CDR3 is CASSLALSGELFF. The DNA for the CDR3 is TGTGCCAGCAGCTTAGCGCTATCCGGGGAGCTGTTTTTT.

The chain employs TRBV7-2 and TRBJ2-5; a possible D gene is TRBD1 (5 bases). CDR1 SGHTA and CDR2 FQGNSA come from the germline V gene. V lost 5 bases and J 4 bases, leaving 17 bases between the germline ends. This CDR3 region has 15 residues. The CDR3 protein is CASSPSGTRGETQYF. The CDR3, as DNA: TGTGCCAGCAGCCCATCAGGTACAAGGGGAGAGACCCAGTACTTC.

V usage is TRBV6-5 and J usage is TRBJ2-2; the D is unclear. This CDR3 spans 13 amino acids. V gave up 6 bases and J gave up 4 bases, with 9 bases separating them. Germline assignment: CDR1 MNHEY and CDR2 SVGAGI. The CDR3 region has the DNA TGTGCCAGCAGGCGACAACCCACCGGGGAGCTGTTTTTT. As protein: CASRRQPTGELFF.

The rearrangement uses TRBV19 and TRBJ2-2, with D possibly called TRBD1 or TRBD2 (5 bases each). CDR1 LNHDA and CDR2 SQIVND come from the germline V gene (reference sequence). Trimming took off 5 bases at V and 4 bases at J, with 17 bases between the two ends. CDR3 length: 16 amino acids. Here the CDR3 DNA reads TGTGCCAGTAGTGTAGGGACCCAGGTCCCCACCGGGGAGCTGTTTTTT. Residues: CASSVGTQVPTGELFF.

J is TRBJ1-1 and V is TRBV18; 9 nucleotides match TRBD1. The germline gives CDR1 KGHSH, CDR2 LQKENI. There are 15 residues in the CDR3. Trimming at V came to 4 bases and at J to 1 base, leaving 4 bases not matched to a gene. CDR3 residues: CASSLGTGRNTEAFF. CDR3 nucleotides: TGTGCCAGCTCACTAGGGACAGGGCGGAACACTGAAGCTTTCTTT.

This clone has a single count. V gene TRBV19 combines with J gene TRBJ2-7; TRBD2 agrees at 9 bases. Looked up from germline, CDR1 is LNHDA and CDR2 is SQIVND (reference sequence). Trimming removed 3 bases from V and 0 bases from J; junction bases left unmatched: 3. The CDR3 runs to 15 residues. CDR3 protein: CASSIDSGSSYEQYF. The CDR3 DNA reads TGTGCCAGTAGTATCGATAGCGGGAGCTCCTACGAGCAGTACTTC. The complete variable domain, with remaining parts taken from reference TRBV19 and TRBJ2-7, reads DGGITQSPKYLFRKEGQNVTLSCEQNLNHDAMYWYRQDPGQGLRLIYYSQIVNDFQKGDIAEGYSVSREKKESFPLTVTSAQKNPTAFYLCASSIDSGSSYEQYFGPGTRLTVT.

This clone has a single count. The chain is built from TRBV11-2 and TRBJ2-5, with unresolved D. CDR1 and CDR2 from the germline V gene are SGHAT and FQNNGV. V lost 0 bases to trimming and J lost 4 bases, with 12 bases between them. The CDR3 spans 15 residues. The CDR3 reads CASSLDTGLGETQYF. The CDR3, as DNA: TGTGCCAGCAGCTTAGATACGGGCTTGGGAGAGACCCAGTACTTC.

This clone was seen a few times. This chain uses TRBV6-5 with TRBJ1-5, with D unresolved. Germline V gene sequence: CDR1 MNHEY, CDR2 SVGAGI. V lost 6 bases to trimming and J lost 6 bases, with 12 bases between them. The CDR3 contains 13 residues. CDR3 sequence reads: CASRGGLGQPQHF. CDR3 nucleotide sequence: TGTGCCAGCAGGGGCGGTCTAGGTCAGCCCCAGCATTTT.

This chain joins TRBV7-8 and TRBJ2-7; perhaps TRBD1 as D (6 bases). Germline CDR1 reads SGHVS; CDR2 reads FQNEAQ. This CDR3 has 15 residues. The V and J ends lost 5 bases and 2 bases respectively, with 16 bases between them. The CDR3 nucleotides are TGTGCCAGCAGCCCCCGGACAGAAATGCCCTACGAGCAGTACTTC. Translating gives CASSPRTEMPYEQYF.

The J gene is TRBJ2-3, the V gene TRBV9, with a possible D match to TRBD2 (6 bases). The germline V and J ends were trimmed by 1 base and 5 bases, with 11 bases remaining between them. Germline-derived CDR1 and CDR2 are SGDLS and YYNGEE. This CDR3 is 14 amino acids long. The CDR3 sequence is CASSVMGGIDTQYF. The CDR3 DNA follows: TGTGCCAGCAGCGTAATGGGGGGAATAGATACGCAGTATTTT.

The rearrangement uses TRBV9 and TRBJ2-1; the match to TRBD2 covers 8 bases. This CDR3 is 16 amino acids long. CDR1 and CDR2 (germline): SGDLS, YYNGEE. V dropped 4 bases and J dropped 4; count of bases not matched to a gene: 10. The CDR3 loop is CASSLQGLGAYNEQFF. Here the CDR3 DNA reads TGTGCCAGCAGCCTTCAGGGACTAGGAGCATACAATGAGCAGTTCTTC.

The V and J genes are TRBV7-2 and TRBJ1-1, with TRBD1 matching 7 bases. The CDR3 runs 13 residues. CDR1 and CDR2 (germline): SGHTA, FQGNSA. The V gene end was trimmed by 6 bases and the J gene end by 2 bases; junction bases not matched to a gene: 3. CDR3 loop: CASRPGGNTEAFF. CDR3 bases: TGTGCCAGCAGACCAGGGGGAAACACTGAAGCTTTCTTT.

The chain is built from TRBV19 and TRBJ2-5; 16 positions agree with TRBD2. Germline V gene data show CDR1 as LNHDA and CDR2 as SQIVND (reference sequence). Trimming removed 6 bases from V and 2 bases from J; junction bases left unmatched: 0. The CDR3 sequence is 15 residues long. In nucleotides, the CDR3 is TGTGCCAGTAGGGGACTAGCGGGAGGGCAAGAGACCCAGTACTTC. This sequence encodes CASRGLAGGQETQYF.

This sequence joins TRBV4-1 and TRBJ1-1; TRBD1 matches at 8 bases. V lost 0 bases, J lost 0 bases, and 9 bases stayed unmatched. The CDR3 spans 18 residues. In germline, CDR1 is MGHRA, CDR2 YSYEKL. The CDR3 loop is CASSQDPGRGRLNTEAFF. The CDR3 coding sequence is TGCGCCAGCAGCCAAGACCCCGGCAGGGGGCGATTGAACACTGAAGCTTTCTTT.